The 32 T cell receptor beta chains reported below all come from one sample, sequenced in a study of blood T cell repertoires in COVID-19. This table comes from immunoSEQ multiplex PCR, and its TCRdb copy is limited to in-frame clones, with some not included. This table has around 450,000 clones, roughly 87% appearing once. Material: PBMCs or T cells enriched from blood (not recorded which). Receptor source: a woman in her late teens or twenties who had recovered from COVID-19.

This chain uses TRBV12-3 or TRBV12-4 with TRBJ1-2; D is unclear. This CDR3 is built from 13 residues. V was cut by 5 bases and J by 6 bases, with 13 bases left in between. The CDR3 nucleotides are TGTGCCAGCAGTCCCGGTCGGGATGATGGCTACACCTTC. Its translation: CASSPGRDDGYTF.

The gene calls are TRBV4-1 and TRBJ1-3; no definite D call. There are 15 residues in the CDR3. Germline V gene lookup returns CDR1 MGHRA and CDR2 YSYEKL. Between the trimmed V and J ends, which lost 0 bases and 3 bases, there was a span of 9 bases. DNA of the CDR3: TGCGCCAGCAGCCAAGAGACGGGGAGTGGAAACACCATATATTTT. Translated: CASSQETGSGNTIYF.

V and J are TRBV12-5 and TRBJ1-2; 11 nucleotides line up with TRBD1. V gave up 0 bases and J gave up 4 bases; unmatched junction bases: 13. CDR1 and CDR2 from the germline V gene are LGHNT and FRNRAP. This CDR3 has 19 amino acids. The CDR3 DNA reads TGTGCTAGTGGTTTGGTAATCGGACAGGGGGCTTATAGACTCTATGGCTACACCTTC. Protein sequence: CASGLVIGQGAYRLYGYTF. Full variable domain (remainder filled in from reference TRBV12-5 and TRBJ1-2): DARVTQTPRHKVTEMGQEVTMRCQPILGHNTVFWYRQTMMQGLELLAYFRNRAPLDDSGMPKDRFSAEMPDATLATLKIQPSEPRDSAVYFCASGLVIGQGAYRLYGYTFGSGTRLTVV.

A word on this clone: This CDR3 is also generated by other DNA sequences in the sample. V and J are TRBV5-1 and TRBJ1-1; tentative D call: TRBD1 (5 bases). The CDR3 is made up of 13 amino acids. Germline loops: CDR1 SGHRS, CDR2 YFSETQ. V lost 2 bases and J 4 bases, leaving 9 bases between the germline ends. The CDR3: CASSFGGTTEAFF. The CDR3 DNA follows: TGCGCCAGCAGCTTTGGGGGGACCACTGAAGCTTTCTTT.

The chain carries TRBV6-5 and TRBJ2-1; D may be TRBD1 (6 bases). This CDR3 spans 14 amino acids. The germline gives CDR1 MNHEY, CDR2 SVGAGI. V lost 11 bases to trimming and J lost 0 bases, with 14 bases between them. Here the CDR3 DNA reads TGTGCCTCTGAGAGGGGGAGCTCCTACAATGAGCAGTTCTTC. It is translated as CASERGSSYNEQFF.

About this clone itself: Other nucleotide sequences from this sample produce the same CDR3. V is TRBV28 and J is TRBJ2-7; the D gene is possibly TRBD2 (7 bases). This CDR3 has 15 amino acids. From germline, CDR1 is MDHEN and CDR2 SYDVKM. Trimming removed 1 base from V and 2 bases from J, with 12 bases in between. In DNA form, the CDR3 reads TGTGCCAGCAGTTTATCGGGCGGGGGCGCCTACGAGCAGTACTTC. Translated: CASSLSGGGAYEQYF.

This sequence joins TRBV27 and TRBJ2-4; 8 nucleotides agree with TRBD1. V lost 0 bases and J lost 6; bases outside the gene matches: 4. From germline, CDR1 is MNHEY and CDR2 SMNVEV (reference sequence). The CDR3 sequence is 15 residues long. CDR3 coding DNA: TGTGCCAGCAGTTTATCCAGGGGGCTGGCAAACATTCAGTACTTC. The encoded protein is CASSLSRGLANIQYF.

The rearrangement uses TRBV7-8 and TRBJ2-7; the D gene is possibly TRBD1 (6 bases). This CDR3 region has 12 residues. V was cut by 10 bases and J by 3 bases, with 13 bases left in between. Germline CDR1 reads SGHVS; CDR2 reads FQNEAQ. The CDR3 DNA reads as TGTGCCACCTCCTCACAGGGCTACGAGCAGTACTTC. This encodes CATSSQGYEQYF.

The rearrangement joins TRBV30 to TRBJ1-2; D possibly corresponds to TRBD1 (6 bases). The CDR3 contains 12 residues. Looked up from germline, CDR1 is GTSNPN and CDR2 is SVGIG (reference sequence). Trimming cost V 1 base and J 4 bases, with 7 bases left between them. As DNA, the CDR3 is TGTGCCTGGAGTGAGGACAGCTATGGCTACACCTTC. It translates to CAWSEDSYGYTF.

The genes are TRBV10-3 and TRBJ2-7; 8 bases fit TRBD2. The CDR3 has 15 residues. Per the germline V gene, CDR1 is ENHRY and CDR2 is SYGVKD. Trimming removed 3 bases from V and 3 bases from J; junction bases left unmatched: 7. CDR3 DNA: TGTGCCATCAGTGAACCAGCGGGGGCCCGCTACGAGCAGTACTTC. Amino acid sequence: CAISEPAGARYEQYF.

This clone was detected once. The chain is built from TRBV19 and TRBJ2-5, with D perhaps matching TRBD2 (7 bases). Germline V gene data show CDR1 as LNHDA and CDR2 as SQIVND (reference sequence). V lost 10 bases and J 2 bases, leaving 20 bases between the germline ends. This CDR3 region has 15 residues. CDR3 residues: CATKRGAWEQETQYF. CDR3 sequence (DNA): TGTGCCACCAAACGGGGGGCTTGGGAGCAAGAGACCCAGTACTTC.

This rearrangement joins TRBV27 to TRBJ2-2; no firm D call. Per germline, CDR1 MNHEY and CDR2 SMNVEV (reference sequence). With 7 bases removed from V and 4 bases from J, the gap between germline ends came to 13 bases. CDR3 length equals 14 residues. The CDR3 coding sequence is TGTGCCAGCACAGGCAAACCCATCACCGGGGAGCTGTTTTTT. Translation gives CASTGKPITGELFF.

This chain joins TRBV18 and TRBJ2-3, with D possibly TRBD2 on 6 matching bases. The germline V and J ends were trimmed by 0 bases and 6 bases, with 13 bases remaining between them. The CDR3 spans 15 residues. Germline V lookup: CDR1 KGHSH, CDR2 LQKENI. The CDR3 DNA reads as TGTGCCAGCTCACCACCTGTAGGCCGGGGGGATACGCAGTATTTT. Protein sequence: CASSPPVGRGDTQYF.

This chain connects TRBV28 to TRBJ1-5, with D perhaps TRBD1 (5 bases). V was clipped by 5 bases and J by 7 bases, with 15 bases between them. Germline CDR1 is MDHEN and CDR2 is SYDVKM. This CDR3 has 14 residues. The DNA of the CDR3 is TGTGCCAGCAGTCCGGAGGGGATCGGGCAGCCCCAGCATTTT. It specifies CASSPEGIGQPQHF.

The chain has TRBV7-9 and TRBJ2-7; D unclear. CDR1 and CDR2 (germline): SEHNR, FQNEAQ (reference sequence). V was pared by 3 bases and J by 4 bases, with 10 bases between. The CDR3 runs 13 residues. The CDR3 DNA sequence: TGTGCCAGCAGCTTCGGTGAGAGGTACGAGCAGTACTTC. Translating gives CASSFGERYEQYF. Using reference TRBV7-9 and TRBJ2-7 for the parts outside the CDR3, the full variable domain is DTGVSQNPRHKITKRGQNVTFRCDPISEHNRLYWYRQTLGQGPEFLTYFQNEAQLEKSRLLSDRFSAERPKGSFSTLEIQRTEQGDSAMYLCASSFGERYEQYFGPGTRLTVT.

V is TRBV7-6 and J is TRBJ2-1; TRBD1 aligns across 7 bases. Trimming at V came to 2 bases and at J to 7 bases, leaving 20 bases not matched to a gene. Germline V CDR1 and CDR2: SGHVS, FNYEAQ. The CDR3 consists of 19 residues. CDR3 nucleotide sequence: TGTGCCAGCAGCTTATTTGCTAGTGGGACAGTTAGCCCGTTAAATGAGCAGTTCTTC. Amino acids: CASSLFASGTVSPLNEQFF.

This clone was seen more than once but under ten times. CDR3 residues: CASSSYRGRNYGYTF. For the CDR3, the DNA is TGTGCCAGCAGCTCATACAGGGGACGAAACTATGGCTACACCTTC. The rearrangement joins TRBV11-2 to TRBJ1-2; 7 bases map to TRBD1. Per the germline V gene, CDR1 is SGHAT and CDR2 is FQNNGV. The CDR3 totals 15 residues. V shed 4 bases, J shed 2 bases, and the junction held 7 bases outside the gene matches.

The CDR3 sequence: CASSRLDRVGNTIYF. CDR3 coding DNA: TGTGCCAGCAGCCGTCTGGACAGGGTCGGAAACACCATATATTTT. This chain uses TRBV3-1 (or the pseudogene TRBV3-2) with TRBJ1-3, with 8 nucleotides matching TRBD1. This CDR3 region has 15 residues. With V trimmed by 4 bases and J by 4 bases, 6 bases remained unmatched. Germline V lookup: CDR1 LGHDT, CDR2 YNNKEL (reference sequence).

The V and J genes are TRBV7-9 and TRBJ1-3; D gene uncertain. With 2 bases removed from V and 0 bases from J, the gap between germline ends came to 8 bases. The germline V gene has CDR1 SEHNR and CDR2 FQNEAQ (reference sequence). The CDR3 covers 15 residues. Written as DNA, the CDR3 is TGTGCCAGCAGCTTAACGGGGAACTCTGGAAACACCATATATTTT. Amino acid sequence: CASSLTGNSGNTIYF. The full variable domain, its missing parts supplied by reference TRBV7-9 and TRBJ1-3, is DTGVSQNPRHKITKRGQNVTFRCDPISEHNRLYWYRQTLGQGPEFLTYFQNEAQLEKSRLLSDRFSAERPKGSFSTLEIQRTEQGDSAMYLCASSLTGNSGNTIYFGEGSWLTVV.

This sequence joins TRBV2 and TRBJ2-3; D unresolved. Germline V gene data show CDR1 as SNHLY and CDR2 as FYNNEI. The CDR3 consists of 15 residues. V lost 5 bases and J 0 bases, leaving 12 bases between the germline ends. CDR3 nucleotides: TGTGCCAGCAGTCCCAACAGAGTTAGCACAGATACGCAGTATTTT. Its translation is CASSPNRVSTDTQYF.

This rearrangement joins TRBV27 to TRBJ1-5, with D perhaps TRBD1 (5 bases). V lost 5 bases, J lost 4 bases, and 15 bases lay in between. Per germline, CDR1 MNHEY and CDR2 SMNVEV (reference sequence). The CDR3 extends over 15 amino acids. CDR3 nucleotides: TGTGCCAGCAGTCCCCTCCCGACAGCTAATCAGCCCCAGCATTTT. Translated, it gives CASSPLPTANQPQHF.

V usage is TRBV7-8 and J usage is TRBJ1-1; no clear D. The CDR3 is made up of 14 amino acids. Germline-derived CDR1 and CDR2 are SGHVS and FQNEAQ. V lost 4 bases to trimming and J lost 5 bases, with 14 bases between them. The DNA for the CDR3 is TGTGCCAGCAGCTCTGTGGCACCTAGAACTGAAGCTTTCTTT. This codes for CASSSVAPRTEAFF. The full variable domain, rest sourced from reference TRBV7-8 and TRBJ1-1, is GAGVSQSPRYKVAKRGQDVALRCDPISGHVSLFWYQQALGQGPEFLTYFQNEAQLDKSGLPSDRFFAERPEGSVSTLKIQRTQQEDSAVYLCASSSVAPRTEAFFGQGTRLTVV.

The V call is TRBV30, the J call TRBJ1-6; 7 nucleotides line up with TRBD1. Per germline, CDR1 GTSNPN and CDR2 SVGIG (reference sequence). V lost 0 bases, J lost 7 bases, and 3 bases stayed unmatched. The CDR3 is made up of 14 amino acids. The CDR3 protein is CAWSVPGGNSPLHF. Written as DNA, the CDR3 is TGTGCCTGGAGTGTACCAGGGGGAAATTCACCCCTCCACTTT.

The genes are TRBV7-3 and TRBJ1-1; D remains ambiguous. V was shortened by 0 bases and J by 5 bases, with 7 bases between the two germline ends. Germline V lookup: CDR1 SGHTA, CDR2 FQGTGA. CDR3 length: 13 residues. CDR3 nucleotide sequence: TGTGCCAGCAGCTTAACAGGGAGAACTGAAGCTTTCTTT. Amino acids: CASSLTGRTEAFF.

The CDR3 spells CASSSGDANEKLFF. In DNA form, the CDR3 reads TGTGCCAGCTCATCAGGGGATGCTAATGAAAAACTGTTTTTT. The rearrangement uses TRBV9 and TRBJ1-4, with D perhaps TRBD1 (6 bases). The CDR3 runs to 14 residues. Germline V gene lookup returns CDR1 SGDLS and CDR2 YYNGEE. With 7 bases removed from V and 3 bases from J, the gap between germline ends came to 13 bases.

V usage is TRBV30 and J usage is TRBJ2-3; no definite D call. This CDR3 comprises 13 residues. Per the germline V gene, CDR1 is GTSNPN and CDR2 is SVGIG (reference sequence). Trimming took 6 bases from V and 2 from J, leaving 12 bases between them. The CDR3 here is CACRLYPTDTQYF. In nucleotides, the CDR3 is TGTGCCTGTAGACTCTACCCCACAGATACGCAGTATTTT.

This clone was seen only once. This chain uses TRBV7-9 with TRBJ2-1; 9 positions match TRBD2. This CDR3 has 17 amino acids. The germline gives CDR1 SEHNR, CDR2 FQNEAQ (reference sequence). With V trimmed by 6 bases and J by 8 bases, 17 bases remained unmatched. The CDR3 DNA sequence: TGTGCCAGCAGAGGTTGGGCCCCTGTAGCGGGGGTATATGAGCAGTTCTTC. Translated: CASRGWAPVAGVYEQFF.

V usage is TRBV5-4 and J usage is TRBJ2-5; perhaps TRBD1 as D (5 bases). This CDR3 region has 14 residues. V was cut by 4 bases and J by 2 bases, with 12 bases left in between. Germline V gives CDR1 SGHNT, CDR2 YYREEE (reference sequence). This chain's CDR3 is CASSPTTDQETQYF. As DNA, the CDR3 is TGTGCCAGCAGCCCCACGACAGATCAAGAGACCCAGTACTTC.

The chain links TRBV7-3 to TRBJ1-6; D remains unclear. Germline loops: CDR1 SGHTA, CDR2 FQGTGA. V was clipped by 1 base and J by 10 bases, with 8 bases between them. The CDR3 has 13 amino acids. CDR3 in DNA: TGTGCCAGCAGCTTAATGAGGGAATCACCCCTCCACTTT. Translation: CASSLMRESPLHF.

V and J are TRBV7-2 and TRBJ1-5; 8 bases line up with TRBD1. V shed 1 base, J shed 4 bases, and the junction held 3 bases outside the gene matches. Germline CDR1 and CDR2: SGHTA and FQGNSA. This CDR3 is built from 15 residues. CDR3 DNA sequence: TGTGCCAGCAGCTTAGTAGGACAGGGAAATCAGCCCCAGCATTTT. It translates to CASSLVGQGNQPQHF. Combining the CDR3 with reference TRBV7-2 and TRBJ1-5 gives the whole variable domain GAGVSQSPSNKVTEKGKDVELRCDPISGHTALYWYRQSLGQGLEFLIYFQGNSAPDKSGLPSDRFSAERTGGSVSTLTIQRTQQEDSAVYLCASSLVGQGNQPQHFGDGTRLSIL.

This rearrangement joins TRBV10-1 to TRBJ2-3; 13 nucleotides match TRBD2. Germline CDR1 is WNHNN and CDR2 is SYGVQD (reference sequence). This CDR3 has 16 amino acids. V shed 3 bases and J 1 base; nucleotides not matched to a gene: 1. CDR3 DNA: TGCGCCAGCAGTGACGGGACTAGCGGGGGCACAGATACGCAGTATTTT. This gives the protein CASSDGTSGGTDTQYF.

The J gene is TRBJ1-2, the V gene TRBV10-3, with D perhaps TRBD1 (6 bases). V was clipped by 8 bases and J by 8 bases, with 21 bases between them. The CDR3 is 14 residues long. Germline V gene sequence: CDR1 ENHRY, CDR2 SYGVKD. The CDR3 sequence is CAIGNEAGASGYTF. The DNA of the CDR3 is TGTGCCATCGGGAATGAGGCGGGGGCAAGCGGCTACACCTTC.